This T cell receptor (beta chain) stems from a study of spatial heterogeneity in lung cancer. Overall study context: The count of detected beta-chain sequences consistently exceeded that of alpha-chain sequences.

The time point here: sample taken at primary tumor resection. Samples were donated by 72 untreated early-stage non-small cell lung cancer patients. No cells were sorted before sequencing. The whole RNA sequenced was extracted from tumor, nontumor lung or frozen PBMC. CDR1 is SEHNR, CDR2 FQNEAQ, per germline (reference sequence). V trimming: 6 bases; J trimming: 9 bases; junction bases outside the gene matches: 14. The CDR3 runs to 16 residues. Every TCR cDNA molecule carried a tag that served as a unique molecular identifier. TCRdb re-called the 5' RACE reads with MiXCR, one entry per CDR3 protein. Of 1,500 to 2,000 distinct CDR3 sequences listed, 23% are singletons. This clonotype is judged medium-sized.

The material sequenced was normal lung tissue next to the tumor, taken at surgery. This chain uses TRBV7-9 with TRBJ2-1, with TRBD2 matching over 10 bases. This receptor was identified in a male donor with early-stage non-small cell lung cancer. The CDR3 region is CASSLNSGGAVSEQFF. The DNA for the CDR3 is TGTGCCAGCAGTCTTAACAGCGGGGGGGCCGTAAGTGAGCAGTTCTTC.